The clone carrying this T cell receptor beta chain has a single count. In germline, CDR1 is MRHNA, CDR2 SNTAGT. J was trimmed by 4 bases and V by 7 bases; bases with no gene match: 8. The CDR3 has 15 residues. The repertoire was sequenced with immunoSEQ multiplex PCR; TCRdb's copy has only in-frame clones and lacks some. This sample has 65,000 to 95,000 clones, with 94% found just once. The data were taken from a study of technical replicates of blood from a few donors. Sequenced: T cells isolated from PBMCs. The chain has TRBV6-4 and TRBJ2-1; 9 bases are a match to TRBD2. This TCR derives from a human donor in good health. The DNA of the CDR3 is TGTGCCAGCATCTCGGGGGCGGGAGGGTACAATGAGCAGTTCTTC. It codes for CASISGAGGYNEQFF.